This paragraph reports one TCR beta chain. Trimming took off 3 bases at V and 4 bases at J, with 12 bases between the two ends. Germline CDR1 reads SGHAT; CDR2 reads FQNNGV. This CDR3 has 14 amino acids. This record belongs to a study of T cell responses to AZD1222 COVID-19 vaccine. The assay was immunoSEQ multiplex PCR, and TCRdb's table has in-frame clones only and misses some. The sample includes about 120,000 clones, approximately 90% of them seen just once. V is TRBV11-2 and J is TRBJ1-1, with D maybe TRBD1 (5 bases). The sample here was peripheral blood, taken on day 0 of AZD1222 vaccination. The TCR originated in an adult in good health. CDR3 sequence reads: CASSFGRGSTEAFF. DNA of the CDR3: TGTGCCAGCAGCTTTGGGCGGGGGAGCACTGAAGCTTTCTTT.